One sample yielded the 6 T cell receptor beta chains listed below, sequenced in a study of cytomegalovirus exposure and HLA in healthy donors. PCR involved 60 Vbeta and 13 Jbeta primers. TCRdb's table, derived via immunoSEQ multiplex PCR, lists solely in-frame clones and lacks some. In the table there are roughly 200,000 clones, 75% to 80% of which are singletons. Sequencing was performed on PBMCs. These receptors came from a young woman in good health and CMV-seropositive.

The table lists this clone with a count of one. The chain combines TRBV28 with TRBJ2-7; 9 bases are shared with TRBD1. Trimming removed 5 bases from V and 6 bases from J; junction bases left unmatched: 5. There are 13 residues in the CDR3. Germline V gene lookup returns CDR1 MDHEN and CDR2 SYDVKM. The CDR3 reads CASSRDRGIEQYF. The DNA of the CDR3 is TGTGCCAGCAGTCGTGACAGGGGGATCGAGCAGTACTTC.

The J gene is TRBJ2-3, the V gene TRBV19, with D unresolved. Germline V CDR1 and CDR2: LNHDA, SQIVND (reference sequence). The CDR3 runs to 10 residues. Trimming left V 7 bases short and J 7 bases short, with 6 bases between. The CDR3 DNA is TGTGCCAGTAAAACAAATACGCAGTATTTT. Amino acid sequence: CASKTNTQYF.

In this sample, this clone turned up a few times. V is TRBV7-3 and J is TRBJ2-2, with TRBD1 matching over 7 bases. V gave up 5 bases and J gave up 1 base; unmatched junction bases: 7. The CDR3 has 16 amino acids. From germline, CDR1 is SGHTA and CDR2 FQGTGA. CDR3 sequence reads: CASSTKGQKNTGELFF. In DNA form, the CDR3 reads TGTGCCAGCAGCACGAAGGGACAGAAGAACACCGGGGAGCTGTTTTTT.

The chain employs TRBV28 and TRBJ1-2; no clear D gene. The V gene lost 6 bases and the J gene lost 1 base, with 9 bases spanning the gap. CDR1 and CDR2 (germline): MDHEN, SYDVKM. The CDR3 extends over 13 amino acids. The CDR3 nucleotides are TGTGCCAGCAGACGCGGACTTAACTATGGCTACACCTTC. This codes for CASRRGLNYGYTF.

V is TRBV30 and J is TRBJ2-2; 14 nucleotides agree with TRBD2. Germline lookup yields CDR1 GTSNPN and CDR2 SVGIG (reference sequence). The V segment lost 2 bases and the J segment 6 bases; nucleotides outside the gene matches: 5. CDR3 length: 16 amino acids. CDR3 coding DNA: TGTGCCTGGAGTTCAAGACTAGCGGGAGGGGCCGGGGAGCTGTTTTTT. It translates to CAWSSRLAGGAGELFF.

The J gene is TRBJ2-1, the V gene TRBV27, with 13 bases lining up with TRBD2. The CDR3 has 16 residues. Germline CDR1 MNHEY, CDR2 SMNVEV (reference sequence). V was pared by 4 bases and J by 3 bases, with 3 bases of the junction left unmatched. CDR3 nucleotides: TGTGCCAGCAGTTCCGGACTAGCGGGGGTCTACAATGAGCAGTTCTTC. Protein sequence: CASSSGLAGVYNEQFF.